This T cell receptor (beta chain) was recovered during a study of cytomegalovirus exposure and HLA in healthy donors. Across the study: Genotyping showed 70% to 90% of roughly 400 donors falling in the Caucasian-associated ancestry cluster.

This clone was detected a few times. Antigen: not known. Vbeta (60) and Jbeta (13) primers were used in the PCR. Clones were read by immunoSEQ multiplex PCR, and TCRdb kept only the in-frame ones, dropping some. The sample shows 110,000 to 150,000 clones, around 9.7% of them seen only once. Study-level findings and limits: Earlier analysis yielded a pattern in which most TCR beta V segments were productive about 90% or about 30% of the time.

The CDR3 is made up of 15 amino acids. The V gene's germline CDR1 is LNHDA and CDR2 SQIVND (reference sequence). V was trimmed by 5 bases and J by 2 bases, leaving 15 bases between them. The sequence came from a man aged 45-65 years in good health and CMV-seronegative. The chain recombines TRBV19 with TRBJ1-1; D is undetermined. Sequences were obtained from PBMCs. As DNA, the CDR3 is TGTGCCAGTAGTGCCTTTCATTCGAGAAACACTGAAGCTTTCTTT. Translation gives CASSAFHSRNTEAFF.